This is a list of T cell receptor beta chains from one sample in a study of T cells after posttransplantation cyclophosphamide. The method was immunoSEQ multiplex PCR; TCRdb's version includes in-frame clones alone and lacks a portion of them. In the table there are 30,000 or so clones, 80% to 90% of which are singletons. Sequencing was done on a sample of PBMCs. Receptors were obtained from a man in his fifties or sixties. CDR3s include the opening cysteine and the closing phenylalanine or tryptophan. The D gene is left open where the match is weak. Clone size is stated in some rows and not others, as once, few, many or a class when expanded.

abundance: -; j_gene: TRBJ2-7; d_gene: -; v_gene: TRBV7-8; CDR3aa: CASSRGGGWGEQYF; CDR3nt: TGTGCCAGCAGCCGAGGGGGGGGCTGGGGCGAGCAGTACTTC
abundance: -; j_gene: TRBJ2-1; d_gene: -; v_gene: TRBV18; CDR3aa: CASSHKTGMPHNEQFF; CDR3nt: TGTGCCAGCTCACACAAAACAGGGATGCCTCACAATGAGCAGTTCTTC
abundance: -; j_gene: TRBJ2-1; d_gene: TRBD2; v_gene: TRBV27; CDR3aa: CASSFLRTSFEQFF; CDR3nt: TGTGCCAGCAGTTTCCTGAGGACTAGCTTTGAGCAGTTCTTC
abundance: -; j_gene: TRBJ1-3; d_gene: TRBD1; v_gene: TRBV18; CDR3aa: CASSPLTGGNTIYF; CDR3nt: TGTGCCAGCTCACCACTGACAGGGGGAAACACCATATATTTT
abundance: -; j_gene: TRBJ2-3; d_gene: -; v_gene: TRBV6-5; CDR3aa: CASSYLTGYKSDTQYF; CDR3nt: TGTGCCAGCAGTTACCTAACAGGGTACAAGTCAGATACGCAGTATTTT
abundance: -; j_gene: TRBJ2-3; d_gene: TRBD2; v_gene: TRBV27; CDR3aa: CASSSLLAGLTDTQYF; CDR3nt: TGTGCCAGCAGTTCCCTCTTAGCGGGGCTCACAGATACGCAGTATTTT
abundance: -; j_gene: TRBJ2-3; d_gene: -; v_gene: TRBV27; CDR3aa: CASSPLTVSSTDTQYF; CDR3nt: TGTGCCAGCAGTCCCCTGACAGTATCTAGCACAGATACGCAGTATTTT
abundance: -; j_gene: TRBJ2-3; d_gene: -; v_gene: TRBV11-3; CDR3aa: CASSLYEDPDTQYF; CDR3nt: TGTGCCAGCAGCTTGTATGAGGATCCGGATACGCAGTATTTT
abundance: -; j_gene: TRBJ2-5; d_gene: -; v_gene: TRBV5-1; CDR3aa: CASSLQQYQETQYF; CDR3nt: TGCGCCAGCAGCTTGCAACAGTACCAAGAGACCCAGTACTTC
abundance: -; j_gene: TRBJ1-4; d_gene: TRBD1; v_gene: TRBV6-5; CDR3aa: CASSIQGSANEKLFF; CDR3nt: TGTGCCAGCAGCATACAGGGGTCAGCTAATGAAAAACTGTTTTTT
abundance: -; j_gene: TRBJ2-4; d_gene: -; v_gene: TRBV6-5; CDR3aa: CASRRLAKNIQYF; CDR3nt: TGTGCCAGCAGACGACTAGCCAAAAACATTCAGTACTTC
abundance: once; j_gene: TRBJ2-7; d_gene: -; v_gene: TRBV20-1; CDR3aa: CSALSGYEQYF; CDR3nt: TGCAGTGCATTGAGCGGCTACGAGCAGTACTTC
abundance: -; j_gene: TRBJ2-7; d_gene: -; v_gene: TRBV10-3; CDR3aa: CAIRDNREKQYF; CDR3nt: TGTGCCATACGGGACAACAGGGAAAAGCAGTACTTC
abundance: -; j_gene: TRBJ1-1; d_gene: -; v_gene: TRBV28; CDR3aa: CASSTSLSAFF; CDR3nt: TGTGCCAGCAGCACTAGCCTATCGGCTTTCTTT
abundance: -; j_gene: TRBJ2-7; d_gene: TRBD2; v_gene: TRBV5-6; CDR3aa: CASTTSGRAYIYEQYF; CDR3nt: TGTGCCAGCACGACTAGCGGGAGGGCCTACATCTACGAGCAGTACTTC
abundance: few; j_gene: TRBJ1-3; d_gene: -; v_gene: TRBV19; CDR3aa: CASSILPSPSGNTIYF; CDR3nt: TGTGCCAGTAGTATACTCCCGTCCCCCTCTGGAAACACCATATATTTT
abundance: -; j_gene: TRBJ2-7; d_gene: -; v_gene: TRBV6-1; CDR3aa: CASRAQAYEQYF; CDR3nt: TGTGCCAGCAGAGCACAGGCCTACGAGCAGTACTTC
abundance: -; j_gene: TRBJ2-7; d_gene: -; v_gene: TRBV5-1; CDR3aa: CASSLKGDSYEQYF; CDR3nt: TGCGCCAGCAGCTTGAAGGGGGACTCCTACGAGCAGTACTTC
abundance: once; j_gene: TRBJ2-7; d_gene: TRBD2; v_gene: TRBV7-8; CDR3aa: CASSSRRLAGLYEQYF; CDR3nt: TGTGCCAGCAGCTCACGGCGACTAGCGGGCCTCTACGAGCAGTACTTC
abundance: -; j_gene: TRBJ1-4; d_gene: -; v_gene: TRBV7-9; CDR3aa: CASRPGTNEKLFF; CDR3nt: TGTGCCAGCAGACCCGGGACTAATGAAAAACTGTTTTTT
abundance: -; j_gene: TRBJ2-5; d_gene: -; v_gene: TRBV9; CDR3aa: CASSATGSETQYF; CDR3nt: TGTGCCAGCAGCGCCACAGGGTCGGAGACCCAGTACTTC
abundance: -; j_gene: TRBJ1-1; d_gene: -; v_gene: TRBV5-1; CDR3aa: CASSLTELTEAFF; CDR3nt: TGCGCCAGCAGCTTGACCGAACTCACTGAAGCTTTCTTT
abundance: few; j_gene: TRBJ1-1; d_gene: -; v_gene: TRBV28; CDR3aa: CASSTPNQGRTEAFF; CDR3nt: TGTGCCAGCAGTACCCCCAACCAGGGAAGGACTGAAGCTTTCTTT
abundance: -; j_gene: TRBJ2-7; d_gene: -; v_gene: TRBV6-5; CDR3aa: CASSYDRWSYEQYF; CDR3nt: TGTGCCAGCAGTTATGACAGGTGGTCCTACGAGCAGTACTTC
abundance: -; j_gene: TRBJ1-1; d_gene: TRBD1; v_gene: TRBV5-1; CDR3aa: CASSPSRQGISFF; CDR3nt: TGCGCCAGCAGCCCCTCGAGACAGGGGATTAGTTTCTTT
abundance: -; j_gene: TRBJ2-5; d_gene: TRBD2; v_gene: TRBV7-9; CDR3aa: CASSPGRGRYQETQYF; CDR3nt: TGTGCCAGCAGCCCAGGGAGGGGCCGGTACCAAGAGACCCAGTACTTC
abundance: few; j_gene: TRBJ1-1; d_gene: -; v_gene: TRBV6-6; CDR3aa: CASGGDRNTEAFF; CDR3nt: TGTGCCAGTGGAGGGGATAGGAACACTGAAGCTTTCTTT
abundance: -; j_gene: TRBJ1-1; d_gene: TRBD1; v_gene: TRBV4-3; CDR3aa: CASSPTTGGLPEAFF; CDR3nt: TGCGCCAGCAGCCCTACGACAGGGGGTTTGCCTGAAGCTTTCTTT
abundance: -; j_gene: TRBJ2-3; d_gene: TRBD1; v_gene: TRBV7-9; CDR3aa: CASSYWPPGQGADTQYF; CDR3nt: TGTGCCAGCAGCTACTGGCCCCCGGGACAGGGTGCAGATACGCAGTATTTT
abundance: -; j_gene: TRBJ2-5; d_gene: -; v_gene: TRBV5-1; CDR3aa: CASSWVLGVTDQYF; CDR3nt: TGCGCCAGCAGCTGGGTCCTAGGGGTCACGGACCAGTACTTC
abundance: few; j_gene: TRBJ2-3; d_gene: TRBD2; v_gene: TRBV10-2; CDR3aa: CASRSGITDTQYF; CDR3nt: TGCGCCAGCCGTAGCGGGATTACAGATACGCAGTATTTT
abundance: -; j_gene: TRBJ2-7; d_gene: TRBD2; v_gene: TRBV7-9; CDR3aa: CASSSAGRTTDREQYF; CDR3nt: TGTGCCAGCAGCTCGGCCGGGAGGACCACTGATCGGGAGCAGTACTTC
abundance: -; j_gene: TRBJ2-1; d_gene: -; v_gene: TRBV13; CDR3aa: CASNLASSYNEQFF; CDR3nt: TGTGCCAGCAACTTAGCGAGCTCCTACAATGAGCAGTTCTTC
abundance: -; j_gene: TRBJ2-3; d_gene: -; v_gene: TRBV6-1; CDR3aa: CASRFSGTDTQYF; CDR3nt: TGTGCCAGCAGGTTTTCGGGCACAGATACGCAGTATTTT
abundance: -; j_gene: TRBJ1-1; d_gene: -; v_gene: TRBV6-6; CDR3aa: CASSYFNPRDAEAFF; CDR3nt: TGTGCCAGCAGTTATTTCAATCCGAGGGATGCTGAAGCTTTCTTT
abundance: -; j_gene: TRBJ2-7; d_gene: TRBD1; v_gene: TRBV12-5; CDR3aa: CASGPGQGVHEQYF; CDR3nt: TGTGCTAGTGGTCCGGGACAGGGTGTCCACGAGCAGTACTTC
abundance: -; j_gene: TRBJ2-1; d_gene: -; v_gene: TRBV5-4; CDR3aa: CASSSDYYYNEQFF; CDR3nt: TGTGCCAGCAGCTCGGACTATTACTACAATGAGCAGTTCTTC
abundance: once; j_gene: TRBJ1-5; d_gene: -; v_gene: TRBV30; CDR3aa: CAWGTTGNQPQHF; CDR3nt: TGTGCCTGGGGTACGACAGGCAATCAGCCCCAGCATTTT
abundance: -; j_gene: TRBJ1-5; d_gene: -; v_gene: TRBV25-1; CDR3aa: CASEDASNQPQHF; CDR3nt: TGTGCCAGCGAGGATGCTAGCAATCAGCCCCAGCATTTT
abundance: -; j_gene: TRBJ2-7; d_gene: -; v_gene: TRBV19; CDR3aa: CASSATGVLYEQYF; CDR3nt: TGTGCCAGTAGTGCCACCGGGGTACTCTACGAGCAGTACTTC
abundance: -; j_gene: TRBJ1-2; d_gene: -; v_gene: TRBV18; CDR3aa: CASSPDGLPGYTF; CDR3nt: TGTGCCAGCTCACCAGACGGGTTGCCGGGCTACACCTTC
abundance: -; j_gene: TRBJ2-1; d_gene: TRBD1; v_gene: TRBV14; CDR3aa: CASSDDRANWDNEQFF; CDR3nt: TGTGCCAGCAGCGACGACAGGGCGAATTGGGACAATGAGCAGTTCTTC